This is a list of T cell receptor beta chains from one sample in a study of shared clonotypes between healthy human individuals. Clones were sequenced by immunoSEQ multiplex PCR, and TCRdb holds only the in-frame ones, with some missing. The sample carries over 700,000 clones, roughly 72% recorded once. Sequenced material: memory CD4+ T cells sorted from blood. These receptors all come from a woman under 40 in good health. Each CDR3 is given with its conserved first and last residue. The D gene is left open where the match is weak. The size field is filled for only some rows; it gives once, few, many or a size class.

V: TRBV10-3; J: TRBJ1-5; D: NA; size: NA; DNA: TGTGCCACCACGGATAGCAATCAGCCCCAGCATTTT; CDR3: CATTDSNQPQHF
V: TRBV5-4; J: TRBJ1-4; D: NA; size: NA; DNA: TGTGCCAGCAGCACCTCGGGGGTGGGGGAAAAACTGTTTTTT; CDR3: CASSTSGVGEKLFF
V: TRBV10-3; J: TRBJ2-1; D: NA; size: NA; DNA: TGTGCCATCAGTGAGCCCCTAGCGAACAATGAGCAGTTCTTC; CDR3: CAISEPLANNEQFF
V: TRBV6-5; J: TRBJ2-7; D: NA; size: NA; DNA: TGTGCCAGCAGTTACTCCACGGGCTACAAGGCCGAGCAGTACTTC; CDR3: CASSYSTGYKAEQYF
V: TRBV28; J: TRBJ2-7; D: NA; size: NA; DNA: TGTGCCAGCAGACCTAGAGGCCTTTCGGATCAGCAGTACTTC; CDR3: CASRPRGLSDQQYF
V: TRBV2; J: TRBJ1-3; D: NA; size: NA; DNA: TGTGCCAGCTCGAAGTCGGGAGGGGAAGTCGCTGGAAACACCATATATTTT; CDR3: CASSKSGGEVAGNTIYF
V: TRBV7-8; J: TRBJ1-2; D: TRBD1; size: few; DNA: TGTGCCAGCAGTCTGGACAGGTCAGCTAACTATGGCTACACCTTC; CDR3: CASSLDRSANYGYTF
V: TRBV10-2; J: TRBJ2-1; D: NA; size: NA; DNA: TGCGCCAGCAGTGAGCCCAGGAGGGGTAATGAGCAGTTCTTC; CDR3: CASSEPRRGNEQFF
V: TRBV6-5; J: TRBJ2-7; D: TRBD1; size: NA; DNA: TGTGCCAGCAGTCGGACAGGAGCCTCCTACGAGCAGTACTTC; CDR3: CASSRTGASYEQYF
V: TRBV20-1; J: TRBJ2-1; D: NA; size: NA; DNA: TGCAGTGCTACTCCCAACAATGAGCAGTTCTTC; CDR3: CSATPNNEQFF
V: TRBV5-1; J: TRBJ2-3; D: NA; size: once; DNA: TGCGCCAGCAGCTCTTCCGTTTCCAGCTCGTGGGGAACAGATACGCAGTATTTT; CDR3: CASSSSVSSSWGTDTQYF
V: TRBV18; J: TRBJ2-7; D: NA; size: NA; DNA: TGTGCCAGCTCACCCCAAGCGGGCTCCTACGAGCAGTACTTC; CDR3: CASSPQAGSYEQYF
V: TRBV30; J: TRBJ2-2; D: TRBD2; size: NA; DNA: TGTGCCTGGAGTGTGTGGCACCGACTAGCGTCGAACGGGGAGCTGTTTTTT; CDR3: CAWSVWHRLASNGELFF
V: TRBV6-4; J: TRBJ1-4; D: NA; size: NA; DNA: TGTGCCAGCAGTGACCTAACAGGGCTCAGTGAAAAACTGTTTTTT; CDR3: CASSDLTGLSEKLFF
V: TRBV15; J: TRBJ1-2; D: NA; size: NA; DNA: TGTGCCACCAGCAGAGACCAATTGTCGGCGGTTCAGGGCTACACCTTC; CDR3: CATSRDQLSAVQGYTF
V: TRBV5-6; J: TRBJ2-4; D: TRBD1; size: NA; DNA: TGTGCCAGCAGCCGAACCGGACAGGGGGCGAGGGTAGACATTCAGTACTTC; CDR3: CASSRTGQGARVDIQYF
V: TRBV10-3; J: TRBJ2-1; D: NA; size: NA; DNA: TGTGCCATCGCGAACGTTGGGGGCGATGAGCAGTTCTTC; CDR3: CAIANVGGDEQFF
V: TRBV5-1; J: TRBJ2-7; D: TRBD1; size: few; DNA: TGCGCCAGCAAACTTTCCGGGACAGGGACATACGAGCAGTACTTC; CDR3: CASKLSGTGTYEQYF
V: TRBV5-1; J: TRBJ2-5; D: NA; size: NA; DNA: TGCGCCAGCAGCCAACAAGTGGGCGGGTCGGGAGAGACCCAGTACTTC; CDR3: CASSQQVGGSGETQYF
V: TRBV28; J: TRBJ2-7; D: TRBD1; size: NA; DNA: TGTGCCAGCAGGAGGGACAGGGGGCACTACGAGCAGTACTTC; CDR3: CASRRDRGHYEQYF
V: TRBV7-3; J: TRBJ2-6; D: NA; size: once; DNA: TGTGCCAGCAGCTTAGCCCCCCTTTCTGGGGCCAACGTCCTGACTTTC; CDR3: CASSLAPLSGANVLTF
V: TRBV28; J: TRBJ2-7; D: NA; size: once; DNA: TGTGCCAGCAGTTTTTCGGTTGGCGGGATCTCCTACGAGCAGTACTTC; CDR3: CASSFSVGGISYEQYF
V: TRBV10-3; J: TRBJ2-7; D: TRBD2; size: once; DNA: TGTGCCATCAGCAAGGGACTAGCGGGAGCCTACGAGCAGTACTTC; CDR3: CAISKGLAGAYEQYF
V: TRBV6-5; J: TRBJ2-2; D: NA; size: few; DNA: TGTGCCAGCAGTTACTCGGGGGACTACACCGGGGAGCTGTTTTTT; CDR3: CASSYSGDYTGELFF
V: TRBV28; J: TRBJ1-4; D: TRBD1; size: NA; DNA: TGTGCCAGCTCCGGGACAGGAACCCTTTCCCTCGAAAAACTGTTTTTT; CDR3: CASSGTGTLSLEKLFF
V: TRBV28; J: TRBJ1-4; D: NA; size: NA; DNA: TGTGCCAGCAGTTTATACGGTAATGAAAAACTGTTTTTT; CDR3: CASSLYGNEKLFF
V: TRBV18; J: TRBJ2-1; D: NA; size: NA; DNA: TGTGCCAGCTCACGACAGGCGAGCTCCTACAATGAGCAGTTCTTC; CDR3: CASSRQASSYNEQFF
V: TRBV6-5; J: TRBJ2-1; D: TRBD2; size: many; DNA: TGTGCCAGCAGCCGCGGACTAGCGGAGAACAATGAGCAGTTCTTC; CDR3: CASSRGLAENNEQFF
V: TRBV12-5; J: TRBJ2-3; D: TRBD1; size: NA; DNA: TGTGCTAGTGGTTTCGGGACAGGGGAGACAGATACGCAGTATTTT; CDR3: CASGFGTGETDTQYF
V: TRBV10-3; J: TRBJ1-1; D: TRBD1; size: NA; DNA: TGTGCCATCAGTGAGTACGGCAGGGGGGGCACTGAAGCTTTCTTT; CDR3: CAISEYGRGGTEAFF